This T cell receptor beta chain was recorded in a study of T cell clones after liver transplantation. Looking at the study overall: Third-party-reactive TCRbeta sequences from pre-transplant mixed lymphocyte reactions served as antigen-independent comparators. HCV positivity affected three of eight recipients; the rest lacked autoimmune or viral indications. Samples came pre-transplant, pre-randomization before withdrawal, and post-randomization after withdrawal ended.

This clone showed up just once. The target antigen is unknown. Study conclusions and caveats: Compared with third party-reactive sequences, donor-reactive ones declined more, independent of withdrawal success.

Produced via immunoSEQ multiplex PCR; TCRdb's table is partial and in-frame only. The sample holds 25,000 to 35,000 clones; over 85% are singletons and the top ten take roughly a quarter. This CDR3 spans 14 amino acids. Germline CDR1 is PRHDT and CDR2 is FYEKMQ (reference sequence). Trimming left V 4 bases short and J 7 bases short, with 16 bases between. V gene TRBV13 combines with J gene TRBJ1-1; unclear D gene. This sequence was found in a human patient who received a liver transplant. The T cells may partly be graft donor cells. Sequencing was performed on CD8+ T cells from blood, taken 12 months after liver transplant. The CDR3 protein is CASSSEQARYEAFF. The CDR3 DNA sequence: TGTGCCAGCAGCTCGGAGCAGGCGAGGTATGAAGCTTTCTTT.